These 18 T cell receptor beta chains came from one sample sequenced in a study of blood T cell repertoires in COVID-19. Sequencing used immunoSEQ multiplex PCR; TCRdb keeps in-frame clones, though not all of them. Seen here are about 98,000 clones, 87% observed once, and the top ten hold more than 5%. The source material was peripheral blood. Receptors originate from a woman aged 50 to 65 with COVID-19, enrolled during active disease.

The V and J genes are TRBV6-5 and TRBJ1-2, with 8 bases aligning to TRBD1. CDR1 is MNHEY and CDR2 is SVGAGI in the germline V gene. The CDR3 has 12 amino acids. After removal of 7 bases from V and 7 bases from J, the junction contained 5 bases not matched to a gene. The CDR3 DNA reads TGTGCCAGCAAAGACAGGGGCGGTGGCTACACCTTC. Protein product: CASKDRGGGYTF.

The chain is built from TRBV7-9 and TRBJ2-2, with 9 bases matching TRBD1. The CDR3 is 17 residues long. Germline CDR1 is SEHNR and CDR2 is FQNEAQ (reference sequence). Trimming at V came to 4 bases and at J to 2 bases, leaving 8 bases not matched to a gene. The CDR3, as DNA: TGTGCCAGCAGCTCGGCCCGGGGACAGGGAAACACCGGGGAGCTGTTTTTT. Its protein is CASSSARGQGNTGELFF.

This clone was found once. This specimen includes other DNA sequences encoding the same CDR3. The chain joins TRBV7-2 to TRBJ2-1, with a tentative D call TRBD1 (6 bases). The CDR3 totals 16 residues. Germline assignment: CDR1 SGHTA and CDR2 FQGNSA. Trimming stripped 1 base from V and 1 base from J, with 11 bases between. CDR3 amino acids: CASSLEGDGSYNEQFF. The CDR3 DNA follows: TGTGCCAGCAGCTTAGAGGGGGACGGTTCCTACAATGAGCAGTTCTTC.

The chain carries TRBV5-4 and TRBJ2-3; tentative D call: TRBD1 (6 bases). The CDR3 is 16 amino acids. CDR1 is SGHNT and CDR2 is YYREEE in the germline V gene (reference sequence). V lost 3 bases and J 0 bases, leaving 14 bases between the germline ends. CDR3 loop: CASSSLTGSSTDTQYF. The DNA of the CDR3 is TGTGCCAGCAGCTCCTTAACAGGGTCTAGCACAGATACGCAGTATTTT.

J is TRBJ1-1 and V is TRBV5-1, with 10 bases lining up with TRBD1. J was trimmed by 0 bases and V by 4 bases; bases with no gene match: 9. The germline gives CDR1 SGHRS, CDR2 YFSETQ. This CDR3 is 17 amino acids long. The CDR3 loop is CASSADRGFSMNTEAFF. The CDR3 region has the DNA TGCGCCAGCAGCGCGGACAGGGGGTTCAGCATGAACACTGAAGCTTTCTTT.

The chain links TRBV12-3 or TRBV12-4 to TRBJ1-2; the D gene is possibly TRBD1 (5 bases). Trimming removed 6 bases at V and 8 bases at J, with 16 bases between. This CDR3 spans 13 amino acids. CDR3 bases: TGTGCCAGCAGGGGGGGACCCCCGAACGGCTACACCTTC. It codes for CASRGGPPNGYTF.

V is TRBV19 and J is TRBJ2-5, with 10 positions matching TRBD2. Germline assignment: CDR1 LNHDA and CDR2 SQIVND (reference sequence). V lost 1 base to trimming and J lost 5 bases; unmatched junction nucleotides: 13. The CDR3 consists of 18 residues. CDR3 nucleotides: TGTGCCAGTAGTATAGCCACACCGACTAGCGGGTCGTCGGAGACCCAGTACTTC. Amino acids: CASSIATPTSGSSETQYF.

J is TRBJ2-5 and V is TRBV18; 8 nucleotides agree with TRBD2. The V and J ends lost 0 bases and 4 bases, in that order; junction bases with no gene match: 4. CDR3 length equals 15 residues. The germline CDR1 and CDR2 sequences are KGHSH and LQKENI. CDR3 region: CASSPPRGAGETQYF. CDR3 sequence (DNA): TGTGCCAGCTCACCACCGCGGGGGGCCGGAGAGACCCAGTACTTC.

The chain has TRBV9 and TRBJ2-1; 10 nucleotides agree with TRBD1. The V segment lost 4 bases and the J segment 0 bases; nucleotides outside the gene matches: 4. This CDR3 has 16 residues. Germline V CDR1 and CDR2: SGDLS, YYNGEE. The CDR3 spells CASSLRTGGSYNEQFF. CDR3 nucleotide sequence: TGTGCCAGCAGCTTGAGGACAGGGGGCTCCTACAATGAGCAGTTCTTC.

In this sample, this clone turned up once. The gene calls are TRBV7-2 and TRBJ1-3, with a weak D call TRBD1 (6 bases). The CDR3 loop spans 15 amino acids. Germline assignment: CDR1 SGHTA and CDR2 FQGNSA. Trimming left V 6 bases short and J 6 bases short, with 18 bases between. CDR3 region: CASRITQGGPNTIYF. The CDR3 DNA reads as TGTGCCAGCAGAATCACACAGGGTGGCCCAAACACCATATATTTT.

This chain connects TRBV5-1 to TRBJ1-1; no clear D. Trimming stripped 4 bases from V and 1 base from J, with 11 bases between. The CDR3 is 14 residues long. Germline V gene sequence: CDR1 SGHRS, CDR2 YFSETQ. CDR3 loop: CASSPSPGNTEAFF. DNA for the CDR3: TGCGCCAGCAGCCCCAGTCCGGGGAACACTGAAGCTTTCTTT.

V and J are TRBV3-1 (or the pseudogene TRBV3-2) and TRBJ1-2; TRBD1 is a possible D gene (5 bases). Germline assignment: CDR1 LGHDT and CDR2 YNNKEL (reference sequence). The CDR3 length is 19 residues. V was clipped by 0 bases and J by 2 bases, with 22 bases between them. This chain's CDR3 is CASSQETGYWGELNYGYTF. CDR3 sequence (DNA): TGTGCCAGCAGCCAAGAAACGGGCTACTGGGGGGAGCTAAACTATGGCTACACCTTC.

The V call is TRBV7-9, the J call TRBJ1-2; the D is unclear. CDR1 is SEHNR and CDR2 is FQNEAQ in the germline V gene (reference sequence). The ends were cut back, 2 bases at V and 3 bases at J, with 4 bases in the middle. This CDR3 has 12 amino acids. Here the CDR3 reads CASSLQDYGYTF. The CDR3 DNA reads TGTGCCAGCAGCTTACAGGACTATGGCTACACCTTC.

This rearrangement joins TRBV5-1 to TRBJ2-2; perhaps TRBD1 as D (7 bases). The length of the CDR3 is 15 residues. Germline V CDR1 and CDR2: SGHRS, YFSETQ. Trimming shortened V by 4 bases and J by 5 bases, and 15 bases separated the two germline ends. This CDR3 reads CASSPGGQGTGELFF. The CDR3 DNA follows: TGCGCCAGCAGCCCAGGGGGGCAGGGGACCGGGGAGCTGTTTTTT.

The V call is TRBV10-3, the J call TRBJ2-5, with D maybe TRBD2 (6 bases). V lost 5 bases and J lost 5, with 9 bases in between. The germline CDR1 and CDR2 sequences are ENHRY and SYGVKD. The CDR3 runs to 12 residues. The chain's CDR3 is CAISIRGETQYF. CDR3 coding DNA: TGTGCCATCAGTATCCGGGGGGAGACCCAGTACTTC.

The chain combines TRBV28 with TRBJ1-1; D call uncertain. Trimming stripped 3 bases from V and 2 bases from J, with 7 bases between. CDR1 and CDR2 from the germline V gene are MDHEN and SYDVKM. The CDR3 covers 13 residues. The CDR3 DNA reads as TGTGCCAGCAGTTTGGCAGAAAACACTGAAGCTTTCTTT. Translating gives CASSLAENTEAFF.

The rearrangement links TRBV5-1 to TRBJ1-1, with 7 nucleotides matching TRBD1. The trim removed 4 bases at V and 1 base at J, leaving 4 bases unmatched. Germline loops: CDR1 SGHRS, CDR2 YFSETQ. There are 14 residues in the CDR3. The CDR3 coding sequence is TGCGCCAGCAGCAAGGGACAGCCGAACACTGAAGCTTTCTTT. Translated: CASSKGQPNTEAFF. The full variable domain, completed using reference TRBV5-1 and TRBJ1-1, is KAGVTQTPRYLIKTRGQQVTLSCSPISGHRSVSWYQQTPGQGLQFLFEYFSETQRNKGNFPGRFSGRQFSNSRSEMNVSTLELGDSALYLCASSKGQPNTEAFFGQGTRLTVV.

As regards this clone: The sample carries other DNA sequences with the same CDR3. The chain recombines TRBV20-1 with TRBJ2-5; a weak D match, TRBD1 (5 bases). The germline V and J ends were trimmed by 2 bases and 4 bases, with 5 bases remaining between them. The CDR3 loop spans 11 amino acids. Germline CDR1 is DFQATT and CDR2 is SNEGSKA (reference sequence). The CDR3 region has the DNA TGCAGTGCTAGACAGGGAGAGACCCAGTACTTC. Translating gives CSARQGETQYF.